This entry lists 19 T cell receptor beta chains sequenced from one sample in a study of cytomegalovirus exposure and HLA in healthy donors. The study ran its PCR with 60 Vbeta and 13 Jbeta primers. Repertoires were generated with immunoSEQ multiplex PCR, while TCRdb's copy carries only in-frame clones and drops some. There are some 200,000 clones in the sample; approximately 11% occur only once, and approximately 8.3% lies in the top ten. The material sequenced was PBMCs. The receptor set was obtained from a man aged 50 to 59 in good health and CMV-seropositive.

V usage is TRBV5-4 and J usage is TRBJ2-3; possible D gene TRBD2, 7 bases. The CDR3 contains 17 residues. Germline V lookup: CDR1 SGHNT, CDR2 YYREEE (reference sequence). V shed 4 bases and J shed 2 bases, with 20 bases lying between them. CDR3 bases: TGTGCCAGCAGCCCCCCGGGGCGGGGGCCAAACACAGATACGCAGTATTTT. Translating gives CASSPPGRGPNTDTQYF.

The chain is built from TRBV7-2 and TRBJ1-5; 7 bases are a match to TRBD1. The CDR3 spans 14 residues. Germline V gene lookup returns CDR1 SGHTA and CDR2 FQGNSA. The trim removed 4 bases at V and 5 bases at J, leaving 5 bases unmatched. The DNA for the CDR3 is TGTGCCAGCAGCTCACAGGGGCCTGATCAGCCCCAGCATTTT. This gives the protein CASSSQGPDQPQHF.

This clone was detected only a few times. Written as DNA, the CDR3 is TGCGCCAGCAGCTCCCGCGGACCGGGACAGTCTAATGAAAAACTGTTTTTT. Residues: CASSSRGPGQSNEKLFF. The chain employs TRBV5-1 and TRBJ1-4; 7 positions match TRBD1. Germline-derived CDR1 and CDR2 are SGHRS and YFSETQ. V shed 3 bases, J shed 3 bases, and the junction held 11 bases outside the gene matches. The CDR3 covers 17 residues. The variable domain in full, completed from reference TRBV5-1 and TRBJ1-4, reads KAGVTQTPRYLIKTRGQQVTLSCSPISGHRSVSWYQQTPGQGLQFLFEYFSETQRNKGNFPGRFSGRQFSNSRSEMNVSTLELGDSALYLCASSSRGPGQSNEKLFFGSGTQLSVL.

This chain joins TRBV27 and TRBJ1-5; 11 nucleotides match TRBD1. This CDR3 has 18 residues. The germline CDR1 and CDR2 sequences are MNHEY and SMNVEV (reference sequence). V gave up 5 bases and J gave up 2 bases; unmatched junction bases: 11. Here the CDR3 reads CASSPARTGGLGNQPQHF. The CDR3 DNA is TGTGCCAGCAGTCCCGCCCGGACAGGGGGCCTTGGCAATCAGCCCCAGCATTTT.

This chain links TRBV13 with TRBJ2-3; 9 nucleotides agree with TRBD2. CDR1 is PRHDT, CDR2 FYEKMQ, per germline (reference sequence). The CDR3 loop spans 18 amino acids. V was pared by 0 bases and J by 4 bases, with 11 bases of the junction left unmatched. DNA of the CDR3: TGTGCCAGCAGCTTAGGTTCCCCTAGCGGGGTTAAGGCAGATACGCAGTATTTT. Its protein product is CASSLGSPSGVKADTQYF.

The chain combines TRBV7-2 with TRBJ1-1, with 10 nucleotides matching TRBD1. Germline CDR1 is SGHTA and CDR2 is FQGNSA. The CDR3 sequence is 15 residues long. Trimming at V came to 5 bases and at J to 5 bases, leaving 8 bases not matched to a gene. The CDR3 region is CASSPRQGAATEAFF. The CDR3 bases are TGTGCCAGCAGCCCCAGACAGGGGGCGGCGACTGAAGCTTTCTTT.

This clone was observed a handful of times. The chain has TRBV29-1 and TRBJ1-1, with D perhaps matching TRBD1 (6 bases). This CDR3 comprises 16 residues. Germline V gene lookup returns CDR1 SQVTM and CDR2 ANQGSEA. The V end was cut by 4 bases, the J end by 1 base, with 19 bases between. The CDR3, as DNA: TGCAGCGTTGGGGGGGCGGGGGACCTACAGAACACTGAAGCTTTCTTT. Translating gives CSVGGAGDLQNTEAFF.

The CDR3 sequence: CASSFVAGGTDTQYF. The CDR3 DNA is TGTGCCAGCAGCTTCGTGGCGGGGGGCACAGATACGCAGTATTTT. This chain connects TRBV7-2 to TRBJ2-3, with 7 bases matching TRBD2. There are 15 residues in the CDR3. With V trimmed by 3 bases and J by 1 base, 4 bases remained unmatched. Germline V gene lookup returns CDR1 SGHTA and CDR2 FQGNSA.

This chain links TRBV11-2 with TRBJ1-1, with 7 positions matching TRBD1. Germline CDR1 is SGHAT and CDR2 is FQNNGV. This CDR3 has 16 residues. The J segment lost 2 bases and the V segment lost 5 bases, leaving 11 bases of the junction unmatched. CDR3 coding DNA: TGTGCCAGCAGCCCCTTCCCCGGACAGGCCAACACTGAAGCTTTCTTT. Its translation: CASSPFPGQANTEAFF.

Only a few counts were recorded for this clone. V and J are TRBV6-1 and TRBJ1-5, with TRBD1 matching 8 bases. Germline V lookup: CDR1 MNHNS, CDR2 SASEGT. This CDR3 is built from 15 residues. Losses at the gene ends were 2 bases for V and 6 bases for J; bases not matched to a gene: 6. The CDR3 region has the DNA TGTGCCAGCAGTGAAATTCTTACAGGGGGTCAGCCCCAGCATTTT. As protein: CASSEILTGGQPQHF.

This clone was seen more than once but under ten times. The chain links TRBV6-5 to TRBJ2-7; D gene uncertain. This CDR3 spans 13 amino acids. Germline CDR1 is MNHEY and CDR2 is SVGAGI. Deletions cut 4 bases from V and 5 bases from J, with 12 bases between. The CDR3 reads CASSSRLVHEQYF. The DNA for the CDR3 is TGTGCCAGCAGTTCCAGACTTGTCCACGAGCAGTACTTC.

The rearrangement joins TRBV7-2 to TRBJ1-3; no clear D. Germline lookup yields CDR1 SGHTA and CDR2 FQGNSA. The length of the CDR3 is 14 residues. V lost 8 bases, J lost 0 bases, and 11 bases lay in between. CDR3 protein: CASEAGSSGNTIYF. The CDR3 DNA reads TGTGCCAGCGAGGCCGGCAGCTCTGGAAACACCATATATTTT.

The V and J genes are TRBV5-6 and TRBJ2-5; 7 bases are a match to TRBD1. With 5 bases clipped from V and 11 bases from J, the junction kept 12 bases outside the gene matches. Germline-derived CDR1 and CDR2 are SGHDT and YYEEEE. This CDR3 is 13 amino acids long. The CDR3 is CASSPGTAREQYF. The CDR3 nucleotides read TGTGCCAGCAGTCCCGGGACAGCTAGGGAGCAGTACTTC.

This clone has just one count. This chain links TRBV6-5 with TRBJ1-1, with 8 bases fitting TRBD1. The CDR3 loop spans 14 amino acids. Germline V lookup: CDR1 MNHEY, CDR2 SVGAGI. The V gene end was trimmed by 3 bases and the J gene end by 4 bases; junction bases not matched to a gene: 4. The DNA for the CDR3 is TGTGCCAGCAGTTATTACAGGGGGGCCACTGAAGCTTTCTTT. This encodes CASSYYRGATEAFF.

This clone occurred a few times. The CDR3 coding sequence is TGTGCCAGCAGCGTTTCGAGGACAGGCTACAATGAGCAGTTCTTC. Amino acids: CASSVSRTGYNEQFF. The chain is built from TRBV9 and TRBJ2-1; 7 bases fit TRBD1. The CDR3 length is 15 residues. V trimming: 2 bases; J trimming: 3 bases; junction bases outside the gene matches: 5. Per the germline V gene, CDR1 is SGDLS and CDR2 is YYNGEE.

The chain is built from TRBV5-1 and TRBJ1-1; maybe TRBD1 (6 bases). V was trimmed by 4 bases and J by 1 base, leaving 17 bases between them. This CDR3 is 16 amino acids long. Germline lookup yields CDR1 SGHRS and CDR2 YFSETQ. In nucleotides, the CDR3 is TGCGCCAGCAGCCGATCCCTGGACAGAGGGAACACTGAAGCTTTCTTT. This sequence encodes CASSRSLDRGNTEAFF.

This clone was seen a few times. V gene TRBV7-8 combines with J gene TRBJ2-3; no definite D call. The ends were cut back, 7 bases at V and 4 bases at J, with 9 bases in the middle. The CDR3 runs 12 residues. Germline values: CDR1 SGHVS, CDR2 FQNEAQ. The CDR3, as DNA: TGTGCCAGCACCGGGTGGGCAGATACGCAGTATTTT. Protein sequence: CASTGWADTQYF.

CDR3 coding DNA: TGTGCCAGCAGTGGTACAGGGAACGGCGGCTACACCTTC. Its protein is CASSGTGNGGYTF. The genes are TRBV6-6 and TRBJ1-2, with D perhaps matching TRBD1 (6 bases). The germline V gene has CDR1 MNHNY and CDR2 SVGAGI (reference sequence). With 5 bases removed from V and 8 bases from J, the gap between germline ends came to 15 bases. This CDR3 spans 13 amino acids.

This clone was picked up a small number of times. This chain uses TRBV4-1 with TRBJ1-1; the D gene is possibly TRBD1 (6 bases). There are 16 residues in the CDR3. Trimming removed 2 bases from V and 2 bases from J, with 15 bases in between. Germline V CDR1 and CDR2: MGHRA, YSYEKL. This chain's CDR3 is CASSQFGLTGNTEAFF. The CDR3 DNA reads TGCGCCAGCAGCCAATTCGGACTGACAGGAAACACTGAAGCTTTCTTT.